The 7 T cell receptor beta chains below come from one sample, sequenced in a study of Ad26.COV2.S vaccination and SARS-CoV-2 variants. As for treatment: roughly 18 received Ad26.COV2.S at low or high dose, single or two shots; several received placebo; per-sample allocation not given. Sampling was performed 63 days after the first vaccine or placebo injection. Sequenced by immunoSEQ multiplex PCR; TCRdb stores in-frame clones only, minus some. There are hundreds of thousands of clones in the sample; roughly 89% occur only once, and about 2.5% lies in the top ten. Sequences were derived from peripheral blood, sampled in a trial of Ad26.COV2.S vaccine versus placebo. Receptor source: a person between 18 and 65 years old who received the Ad26.COV2.S COVID-19 vaccine or a placebo.

V is TRBV6-6 and J is TRBJ2-7; possibly TRBD2 for D (6 bases). The length of the CDR3 is 13 residues. Germline CDR1 is MNHNY and CDR2 is SVGAGI (reference sequence). V lost 6 bases, J lost 7 bases, and 16 bases lay in between. The CDR3 DNA sequence: TGTGCCAGCAGACCCGGGACTGCCCGGGAGCAGTACTTC. Translating it yields CASRPGTAREQYF.

The chain recombines TRBV5-1 with TRBJ2-3, with 11 bases matching TRBD2. Losses at the gene ends were 4 bases for V and 4 bases for J; bases not matched to a gene: 8. This CDR3 contains 16 residues. CDR1 and CDR2 (germline): SGHRS, YFSETQ. The CDR3 DNA reads TGCGCCAGCAGCCCCCTTTTAGCGGGAGGGGCAGATACGCAGTATTTT. Translation: CASSPLLAGGADTQYF.

The chain combines TRBV7-2 with TRBJ2-7, with D uncertain. Germline V gene data show CDR1 as SGHTA and CDR2 as FQGNSA. This CDR3 comprises 13 residues. V was clipped by 6 bases and J by 2 bases, with 11 bases between them. CDR3: CASRPTYPYEQYF. In DNA, the CDR3 is TGTGCCAGCAGGCCCACATACCCCTACGAGCAGTACTTC. The complete variable domain, with remaining parts taken from reference TRBV7-2 and TRBJ2-7, reads GAGVSQSPSNKVTEKGKDVELRCDPISGHTALYWYRQSLGQGLEFLIYFQGNSAPDKSGLPSDRFSAERTGGSVSTLTIQRTQQEDSAVYLCASRPTYPYEQYFGPGTRLTVT.

V is TRBV4-2 and J is TRBJ1-1; D may be TRBD1 (5 bases). V shed 0 bases and J shed 4 bases, with 9 bases lying between them. The CDR3 contains 14 residues. Germline CDR1 is LGHNA and CDR2 is YNFKEQ. The CDR3 loop reads CASSQERGTTEAFF. Written as DNA, the CDR3 is TGTGCCAGCAGCCAAGAACGGGGGACCACTGAAGCTTTCTTT.

The genes are TRBV11-1 and TRBJ2-1; D may match TRBD1 or TRBD2 (5 bases each). This CDR3 contains 13 residues. The germline V gene encodes CDR1 SGHAT and CDR2 FQDESV (reference sequence). V was cut by 3 bases and J by 7 bases, with 10 bases left in between. CDR3 loop: CASSFEGWNEQFF. The DNA for the CDR3 is TGTGCCAGCAGCTTCGAGGGGTGGAATGAGCAGTTCTTC.

The CDR3 protein is CASSAGVTPGGELFF. The DNA for the CDR3 is TGTGCCAGCAGTGCCGGCGTTACCCCGGGCGGGGAGCTGTTTTTT. The V gene is TRBV6-4, the J gene TRBJ2-2; D not resolved. CDR3 size: 15 residues. The germline CDR1 and CDR2 sequences are MRHNA and SNTAGT. Trimming stripped 4 bases from V and 7 bases from J, with 16 bases between.

The V call is TRBV3-1 (or the pseudogene TRBV3-2), the J call TRBJ2-5, with D possibly being TRBD1 (5 bases). The germline V gene encodes CDR1 LGHDT and CDR2 YNNKEL (reference sequence). V was cut by 3 bases and J by 0 bases, with 8 bases left in between. This CDR3 contains 14 residues. As DNA, the CDR3 is TGTGCCAGCAGCCACCAGGGTTACCAAGAGACCCAGTACTTC. It encodes CASSHQGYQETQYF.